This entry lists 32 T cell receptor beta chains sequenced from one sample in a study of vaccination effects on CD4 cells after COVID-19. The antigens for these receptors are not known. An approximately nine-day culture period preceded the isolation of CD4+ T cells. Vaccination of participants consisted of two doses of either the BNT162b2 or mRNA-1273 vaccine. Profiled with immunoSEQ multiplex PCR; TCRdb holds only in-frame clones, not every one. The sample has around 50,000 clones, less than 85% seen once; the top ten hold 7%. The specimen comprised CD4+ T cells from PBMCs cultured without peptide, sampled after COVID-19 vaccination. The receptors shown here come from a human donor who received a COVID-19 vaccine.

This chain uses TRBV5-1 with TRBJ1-1, with D tentatively TRBD1 (6 bases). Looked up from germline, CDR1 is SGHRS and CDR2 is YFSETQ. V lost 0 bases to trimming and J lost 4 bases, with 13 bases between them. The CDR3 has 15 amino acids. The CDR3 DNA sequence: TGCGCCAGCAGCTTGGAGCAGGGGTGGACCACTGAAGCTTTCTTT. This codes for CASSLEQGWTTEAFF.

The CDR3 spells CASSIFGQGYDEQFF. The CDR3 nucleotides read TGTGCCAGTAGTATATTTGGACAGGGTTATGATGAGCAGTTCTTC. The rearrangement joins TRBV19 to TRBJ2-1, with 8 bases identical to TRBD1. V was pared by 2 bases and J by 8 bases, with 8 bases of the junction left unmatched. Germline CDR1 reads LNHDA; CDR2 reads SQIVND (reference sequence). The CDR3 loop spans 15 amino acids.

This clone came up a few times. The gene calls are TRBV19 and TRBJ1-1; D is possibly TRBD1 (5 bases). The CDR3 runs to 13 residues. V was shortened by 4 bases and J by 0 bases, with 6 bases between the two germline ends. CDR1 is LNHDA, CDR2 SQIVND, per germline (reference sequence). The CDR3 nucleotides read TGTGCCAGTAGTACAGGGATGAACACTGAAGCTTTCTTT. Translating it yields CASSTGMNTEAFF.

The CDR3 is CASSFAGRIPAEFF. CDR3 nucleotides: TGTGCCAGCAGCTTTGCTGGGCGCATCCCCGCGGAGTTCTTC. V is TRBV12-1 and J is TRBJ2-1. TRBV12-1 is a pseudogene segment. This CDR3 has 14 amino acids.

This clone was observed a single time. This chain uses TRBV5-4 with TRBJ2-3; no reliable D call. V lost 3 bases, J lost 2 bases, and 7 bases lay in between. In germline, CDR1 is SGHNT, CDR2 YYREEE (reference sequence). This CDR3 is built from 13 residues. This CDR3 reads CASSWGNTDTQYF. CDR3 DNA sequence: TGTGCCAGCAGCTGGGGTAACACAGATACGCAGTATTTT.

V usage is TRBV5-1 and J usage is TRBJ2-2; TRBD1 aligns across 8 bases. The ends lost 1 base at V and 5 bases at J; junction bases unmatched: 4. The V gene's germline CDR1 is SGHRS and CDR2 YFSETQ. The CDR3 is 15 residues long. The CDR3 is CASSLQGAQTGELFF. CDR3 nucleotides: TGCGCCAGCAGCTTGCAGGGGGCGCAGACCGGGGAGCTGTTTTTT.

V gene TRBV7-8 combines with J gene TRBJ1-3; no firm D call. Germline assignment: CDR1 SGHVS and CDR2 FQNEAQ. The CDR3 runs to 13 residues. The germline V and J ends were trimmed by 5 bases and 4 bases, with 9 bases remaining between them. CDR3 in DNA: TGTGCCAGCAGCACACCCAGAGGAAACACCATATATTTT. Residues: CASSTPRGNTIYF.

The chain employs TRBV9 and TRBJ2-5, with TRBD2 matching over 9 bases. V gave up 4 bases and J gave up 4 bases; unmatched junction bases: 5. Per germline, CDR1 SGDLS and CDR2 YYNGEE. The CDR3 contains 14 residues. As DNA, the CDR3 is TGTGCCAGCAGCATCCAAGCGGGGGGAGAGACCCAGTACTTC. Encoded protein: CASSIQAGGETQYF.

The genes are TRBV4-1 and TRBJ2-7; the match to TRBD1 covers 10 bases. The J segment lost 3 bases and the V segment lost 2 bases, leaving 4 bases of the junction unmatched. The CDR3 totals 15 residues. Germline loops: CDR1 MGHRA, CDR2 YSYEKL. CDR3 region: CASSQPRDRGYEQYF. CDR3 DNA sequence: TGCGCCAGCAGCCAACCCCGGGACAGGGGCTACGAGCAGTACTTC.

The gene calls are TRBV3-1 (or the pseudogene TRBV3-2) and TRBJ2-1; TRBD2 matches 7 bases. The CDR3 length is 17 residues. The V and J ends lost 4 bases and 1 base, in that order; junction bases with no gene match: 10. Germline CDR1 and CDR2: LGHDT and YNNKEL (reference sequence). CDR3 bases: TGTGCCAGCAGCCTGTGGGGGAGGGCCCGGTCCTACAATGAGCAGTTCTTC. Protein: CASSLWGRARSYNEQFF.

V gene TRBV3-1 (or the pseudogene TRBV3-2) combines with J gene TRBJ2-5; no firm D call. This CDR3 comprises 17 residues. CDR1 is LGHDT and CDR2 is YNNKEL in the germline V gene (reference sequence). With 6 bases removed from V and 4 bases from J, the gap between germline ends came to 24 bases. CDR3 amino acids: CASSLLEPVAPRETQYF. The CDR3 nucleotides read TGTGCCAGCAGTCTTTTAGAGCCCGTTGCCCCCCGAGAGACCCAGTACTTC.

V and J are TRBV6-1 and TRBJ1-3; no definite D call. This CDR3 region has 12 residues. Trimming removed 2 bases from V and 10 bases from J, with 9 bases in between. The germline V gene has CDR1 MNHNS and CDR2 SASEGT. CDR3 region: CASSEYRGTIYF. For the CDR3, the DNA is TGTGCCAGCAGTGAATACCGGGGAACCATATATTTT.

V and J are TRBV2 and TRBJ1-2; D unclear. CDR1 is SNHLY and CDR2 is FYNNEI in the germline V gene. CDR3 size: 12 residues. Trimming removed 5 bases from V and 4 bases from J, with 8 bases in between. The CDR3 here is CASSQDRYGYTF. The CDR3 DNA follows: TGTGCCAGCAGTCAGGACCGCTATGGCTACACCTTC.

The rearrangement links TRBV6-5 to TRBJ2-7; D is unresolved. The CDR3 loop spans 10 amino acids. Germline V CDR1 and CDR2: MNHEY, SVGAGI. Trimming removed 10 bases at V and 5 bases at J, with 9 bases between. The CDR3, as DNA: TGTGCCATCTGGTACCACGAGCAGTACTTC. It is translated as CAIWYHEQYF.

The V call is TRBV6-4, the J call TRBJ2-1; maybe TRBD2 (5 bases). Trimming took 0 bases from V and 3 from J, leaving 9 bases between them. Germline values: CDR1 MRHNA, CDR2 SNTAGT. The CDR3 runs 15 residues. The CDR3: CASSDSTAGYNEQFF. CDR3 sequence (DNA): TGTGCCAGCAGTGACTCGACTGCGGGCTACAATGAGCAGTTCTTC.

The chain uses TRBV18 and TRBJ2-7; tentative D call: TRBD1 (5 bases). The CDR3 runs 14 residues. Trimming removed 3 bases from V and 0 bases from J, with 9 bases in between. The germline gives CDR1 KGHSH, CDR2 LQKENI. CDR3 nucleotides: TGTGCCAGCTCACCGTTGGGGCACTCCTACGAGCAGTACTTC. This translates into CASSPLGHSYEQYF.

The chain carries TRBV10-3 and TRBJ1-2; D gene ambiguous. From germline, CDR1 is ENHRY and CDR2 SYGVKD. The ends were cut back, 1 base at V and 2 bases at J, with 11 bases in the middle. This CDR3 has 15 residues. For the CDR3, the DNA is TGTGCCATCAGTGAGTTGGAGACAACAAACTATGGCTACACCTTC. Protein product: CAISELETTNYGYTF.

In this sample, this clone turned up a few times. The CDR3 reads CASGPVSGNEQYF. CDR3 sequence (DNA): TGTGCTAGTGGCCCGGTAAGCGGGAACGAGCAGTACTTC. The chain uses TRBV12-5 and TRBJ2-7; TRBD2 matches 7 bases. Germline V gives CDR1 LGHNT, CDR2 FRNRAP. The CDR3 runs to 13 residues. After removal of 6 bases from V and 5 bases from J, the junction contained 7 bases not matched to a gene.

In this sample, this clone turned up once. This chain connects TRBV27 to TRBJ1-3; no firm D call. V lost 5 bases and J lost 8, with 16 bases in between. CDR3 size: 14 residues. Germline CDR1 MNHEY, CDR2 SMNVEV (reference sequence). The CDR3 spells CASSPRTETDTIYF. In nucleotides, the CDR3 is TGTGCCAGCAGTCCGCGGACGGAGACGGACACCATATATTTT.

The chain joins TRBV7-9 to TRBJ1-1; no definite D call. CDR1 is SEHNR, CDR2 FQNEAQ, per germline (reference sequence). The CDR3 totals 13 residues. V gave up 3 bases and J gave up 3 bases, with 8 bases separating them. As DNA, the CDR3 is TGTGCCAGCAGCTTTCGCCGGGACACTGAAGCTTTCTTT. It codes for CASSFRRDTEAFF. The variable domain in full, with the rest retrieved from reference TRBV7-9 and TRBJ1-1, is DTGVSQNPRHKITKRGQNVTFRCDPISEHNRLYWYRQTLGQGPEFLTYFQNEAQLEKSRLLSDRFSAERPKGSFSTLEIQRTEQGDSAMYLCASSFRRDTEAFFGQGTRLTVV.

V and J are TRBV4-2 and TRBJ1-4; 9 bases fit TRBD1. V was clipped by 4 bases and J by 5 bases; unmatched bases: 5. The CDR3 length is 15 residues. The germline V gene encodes CDR1 LGHNA and CDR2 YNFKEQ. The CDR3 sequence is CASSPPGQGNEKLFF. The DNA for the CDR3 is TGTGCCAGCAGCCCTCCGGGACAGGGAAATGAAAAACTGTTTTTT.

This chain links TRBV12-3 or TRBV12-4 with TRBJ1-1; unclear D gene. V lost 3 bases to trimming and J lost 5 bases, with 10 bases between them. This CDR3 has 13 residues. CDR3 coding DNA: TGTGCCAGCAGTTTGAGAGGGCTTACTGAAGCTTTCTTT. This translates into CASSLRGLTEAFF.

The genes are TRBV5-1 and TRBJ1-1; TRBD1 matches at 8 bases. Germline loops: CDR1 SGHRS, CDR2 YFSETQ. V gave up 5 bases and J gave up 0 bases; unmatched junction bases: 12. The CDR3 totals 17 residues. The chain's CDR3 is CASRLQGGGLMNTEAFF. The CDR3 DNA sequence: TGCGCCAGCAGACTACAGGGGGGGGGCCTCATGAACACTGAAGCTTTCTTT.

The chain combines TRBV3-1 (or the pseudogene TRBV3-2) with TRBJ2-3; maybe TRBD1 (5 bases). The length of the CDR3 is 15 residues. Trimming cost V 1 base and J 3 bases, with 11 bases left between them. Germline assignment: CDR1 LGHDT and CDR2 YNNKEL (reference sequence). In DNA, the CDR3 is TGTGCCAGCAGCCAAGGGGGCGTCGTAACAGATACGCAGTATTTT. It codes for CASSQGGVVTDTQYF.

This clone was seen a single time. The CDR3 bases are TGTGCCACCAGTGATCAGCGGGGGCCCACAGATACGCAGTATTTT. As protein: CATSDQRGPTDTQYF. The rearrangement joins TRBV24-1 to TRBJ2-3, with TRBD2 identical over 8 bases. The CDR3 runs 15 residues. In germline, CDR1 is KGHDR, CDR2 SFDVKD. V lost 3 bases and J lost 2; bases outside the gene matches: 3.

The gene calls are TRBV19 and TRBJ2-7; either TRBD1 or TRBD2 may supply D (7 bases each). V lost 2 bases and J 9 bases, leaving 17 bases between the germline ends. Looked up from germline, CDR1 is LNHDA and CDR2 is SQIVND (reference sequence). The CDR3 is 14 amino acids. The CDR3 DNA reads TGTGCCAGTAGTATAATGGCAGGGGGGGACGCGCAGTACTTC. Amino acid sequence: CASSIMAGGDAQYF.

The chain is built from TRBV2 and TRBJ2-1; 8 nucleotides line up with TRBD1. Germline CDR1 is SNHLY and CDR2 is FYNNEI. Unmatched junction bases numbered 9, after V lost 8 bases and J lost 3 bases. This CDR3 spans 15 amino acids. The CDR3 region is CASSDRQGYYNEQFF. CDR3 DNA sequence: TGTGCCAGCTCAGATAGACAGGGGTACTACAATGAGCAGTTCTTC.

The V call is TRBV9, the J call TRBJ2-1, with D unclear. The germline CDR1 and CDR2 sequences are SGDLS and YYNGEE. This CDR3 spans 14 amino acids. Trimming stripped 1 base from V and 6 bases from J, with 11 bases between. The CDR3 spells CASSVTTWGNEQFF. The CDR3, as DNA: TGTGCCAGCAGCGTAACGACGTGGGGCAATGAGCAGTTCTTC. Full variable domain (outside the CDR3, taken from reference TRBV9 and TRBJ2-1): DSGVTQTPKHLITATGQRVTLRCSPRSGDLSVYWYQQSLDQGLQFLIQYYNGEERAKGNILERFSAQQFPDLHSELNLSSLELGDSALYFCASSVTTWGNEQFFGPGTRLTVL.

J is TRBJ1-1 and V is TRBV5-1, with 7 bases aligning to TRBD1. CDR1 SGHRS and CDR2 YFSETQ come from the germline V gene. CDR3 length: 12 amino acids. J lost 6 bases, V lost 4 bases, and 3 bases had no gene match. CDR3 residues: CASSPGTAEAFF. The CDR3 bases are TGCGCCAGCAGCCCCGGGACAGCTGAAGCTTTCTTT.

V usage is TRBV12-5 and J usage is TRBJ2-7; D gene uncertain. V lost 0 bases and J lost 6, with 18 bases in between. The CDR3 length is 16 residues. Germline CDR1 reads LGHNT; CDR2 reads FRNRAP. CDR3 sequence reads: CASGLVLQLSDGEQYF. CDR3 coding DNA: TGTGCTAGTGGTTTGGTATTGCAGTTAAGCGACGGCGAGCAGTACTTC.

This chain connects TRBV4-1 to TRBJ2-1; 7 positions agree with TRBD1. Per the germline V gene, CDR1 is MGHRA and CDR2 is YSYEKL. The CDR3 is made up of 14 amino acids. V lost 4 bases to trimming and J lost 7 bases; unmatched junction nucleotides: 7. The CDR3 here is CASSPLTGMNEQFF. The CDR3 region has the DNA TGCGCCAGCAGCCCTCTGACAGGGATGAATGAGCAGTTCTTC.

This sequence joins TRBV29-1 and TRBJ2-7; D is perhaps TRBD1 (5 bases). Looked up from germline, CDR1 is SQVTM and CDR2 is ANQGSEA. The CDR3 contains 12 residues. V dropped 6 bases and J dropped 6 bases, with 15 bases sitting between them. CDR3 nucleotide sequence: TGCAGCGTCGAACCCAGGCAGGGCGAGCAGTACTTC. It codes for CSVEPRQGEQYF.